This T cell receptor beta chain was sequenced for a study of monozygotic twins with inflammatory bowel disease. Broader study findings: IBD patients, compared with healthy twins, shared fewer clonotypes with others (especially with disease activity).

Germline CDR1 SGHTA, CDR2 FQGNSA. The CDR3 spans 15 residues. About this clonotype itself: Its cognate antigen is unknown.

In preparing each TCR library, about 3,500 ng of total RNA was used. From its re-call of the 5' RACE reads, TCRdb lists each CDR3 protein once, without DNA. The repertoire table contains a few hundred thousand distinct CDR3 sequences. The V and J genes are TRBV7-2 and TRBJ2-1; the TRBD2 assignment by TCRdb is unverifiable without DNA. The sequenced material came from blood. This receptor was taken from a human donor with ulcerative colitis or Crohn's disease, or a healthy co-twin of an affected twin (not recorded which). The CDR3 protein is CASSLQGTLTGEQFF.